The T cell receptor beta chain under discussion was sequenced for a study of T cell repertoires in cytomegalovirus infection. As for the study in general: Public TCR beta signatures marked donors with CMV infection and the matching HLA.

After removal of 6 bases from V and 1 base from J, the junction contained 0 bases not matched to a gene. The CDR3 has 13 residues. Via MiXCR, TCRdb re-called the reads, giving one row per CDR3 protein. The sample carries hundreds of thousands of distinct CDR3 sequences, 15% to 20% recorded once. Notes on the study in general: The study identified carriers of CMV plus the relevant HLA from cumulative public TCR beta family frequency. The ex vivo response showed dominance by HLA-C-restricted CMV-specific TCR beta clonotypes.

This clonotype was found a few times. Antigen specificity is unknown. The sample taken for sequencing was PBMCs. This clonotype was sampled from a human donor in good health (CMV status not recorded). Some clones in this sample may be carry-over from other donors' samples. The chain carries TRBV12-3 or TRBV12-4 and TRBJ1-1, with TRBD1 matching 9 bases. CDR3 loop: CASRDRGNTEAFF. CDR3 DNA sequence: TGTGCCAGCAGGGACAGGGGGAACACTGAAGCTTTCTTT.